Each of the 5 T cell receptor beta chains below was sequenced from the same sample in a study of blood T cell repertoires in COVID-19. The protocol was immunoSEQ multiplex PCR, while the TCRdb copy is restricted to in-frame clones and leaves out a portion. The table records approximately 310,000 clones, approximately 85% of them present only once. Input material: PBMCs or T cells enriched from blood (not recorded which). These TCRs come from a man aged 25-40 years who had recovered from COVID-19.

The chain uses TRBV7-8 and TRBJ1-5; D gene unclear. The CDR3 has 16 residues. V was trimmed by 1 base and J by 4 bases, leaving 14 bases between them. CDR1 is SGHVS, CDR2 FQNEAQ, per germline. This CDR3 reads CASSLEPSWRNQPQHF. The CDR3, as DNA: TGTGCCAGCAGCTTAGAACCGTCTTGGAGGAATCAGCCCCAGCATTTT.

The count of this clone is one. The chain links TRBV7-9 to TRBJ2-1; 8 positions agree with TRBD1. Germline trimming cut 5 bases from V and 8 bases from J; bases unmatched to any gene: 8. This CDR3 has 14 residues. In germline, CDR1 is SEHNR, CDR2 FQNEAQ (reference sequence). This chain's CDR3 is CASSAGQGLDEQFF. The CDR3 DNA reads TGTGCCAGCAGCGCAGGACAGGGTTTAGATGAGCAGTTCTTC.

The gene calls are TRBV5-1 and TRBJ2-7; 7 bases line up with TRBD2. Germline CDR1 SGHRS, CDR2 YFSETQ. V shed 1 base, J shed 6 bases, and the junction held 4 bases outside the gene matches. CDR3 size: 13 residues. The CDR3 here is CASSLRGGGEQYF. CDR3 bases: TGCGCCAGCAGCTTGAGGGGCGGGGGCGAGCAGTACTTC. Full variable domain (rest looked up from reference TRBV5-1 and TRBJ2-7): KAGVTQTPRYLIKTRGQQVTLSCSPISGHRSVSWYQQTPGQGLQFLFEYFSETQRNKGNFPGRFSGRQFSNSRSEMNVSTLELGDSALYLCASSLRGGGEQYFGPGTRLTVT.

This clone was observed a handful of times. The chain carries TRBV2 and TRBJ2-3; 11 bases are a match to TRBD2. CDR3 length: 19 amino acids. With V trimmed by 7 bases and J by 0 bases, 15 bases remained unmatched. CDR1 and CDR2 (germline): SNHLY, FYNNEI. The CDR3 reads CASTTGLSGGETSTDTQYF. CDR3 nucleotide sequence: TGTGCCAGCACGACTGGGCTTAGCGGGGGGGAGACTAGCACAGATACGCAGTATTTT.

The chain joins TRBV2 to TRBJ1-1; D is unresolved. The germline gives CDR1 SNHLY, CDR2 FYNNEI. V lost 6 bases and J 2 bases, leaving 10 bases between the germline ends. The CDR3 sequence is 13 residues long. The CDR3: CASRKELNTEAFF. The CDR3 nucleotides are TGTGCCAGCAGAAAAGAACTCAACACTGAAGCTTTCTTT.